These T cell receptor beta chains were read from a single sample in a study of technical replicates of blood from several donors. The table came from immunoSEQ multiplex PCR; TCRdb's copy has only in-frame clones and leaves some out. The sample shows approximately 85,000 clones, about 94% of them seen only once. Sequenced input: T cells isolated from PBMCs. These receptors were taken from a human donor in good health. Both conserved end residues are part of each CDR3. A D gene is named only where the DNA matches it firmly. Clone sizes are given selectively: once, few, many, or a class where the clone is expanded.

j_call | clone_size | v_call | d_call | cdr3_aa | cdr3_nt
TRBJ2-1 | NA | TRBV5-1 | NA | CASSLAYAGASNEQFF | TGCGCCAGCAGCTTGGCCTACGCGGGGGCCTCCAATGAGCAGTTCTTC
TRBJ1-2 | NA | TRBV5-5 | NA | CASSLGAGMSYTF | TGTGCCAGCAGCTTGGGGGCCGGGATGAGCTACACCTTC
TRBJ1-1 | NA | TRBV27 | NA | CASRGFGGGEAFF | TGTGCCAGCAGAGGGTTCGGCGGAGGGGAAGCTTTCTTT
TRBJ2-2 | NA | TRBV7-8 | NA | CASSPWAAVGTGELFF | TGTGCCAGCAGCCCCTGGGCAGCCGTTGGCACCGGGGAGCTGTTTTTT
TRBJ2-7 | NA | TRBV7-9 | TRBD1 | CASTAFTGDYEQYF | TGTGCCAGCACAGCTTTTACAGGGGACTACGAGCAGTACTTC
TRBJ1-3 | NA | TRBV7-9 | NA | CASSWPEAGNTIYF | TGTGCCAGCAGCTGGCCAGAGGCAGGAAACACCATATATTTT
TRBJ2-1 | NA | TRBV9 | NA | CASSPGGPRYNEQFF | TGTGCCAGCAGCCCAGGGGGGCCCCGATACAATGAGCAGTTCTTC
TRBJ2-7 | NA | TRBV6-5 | NA | CASRGVYEQYF | TGTGCCAGCAGGGGAGTATACGAGCAGTACTTC
TRBJ1-4 | once | TRBV2 | NA | CASSRTPRQTTNEKLFF | TGTGCCAGCAGTCGAACCCCTAGACAGACAACTAATGAAAAACTGTTTTTT
TRBJ1-2 | NA | TRBV6-5 | NA | CASSYSSGSGYTF | TGTGCCAGCAGTTACTCATCGGGGTCTGGCTACACCTTC
TRBJ1-4 | NA | TRBV6-1 | TRBD1 | CASSERGTGATNEKLFF | TGTGCCAGCAGTGAAAGAGGGACAGGCGCAACTAATGAAAAACTGTTTTTT
TRBJ1-2 | NA | TRBV27 | TRBD1 | CASSQNDRDRRGGYTF | TGTGCCAGCAGCCAAAACGACAGGGACAGACGGGGGGGCTACACCTTC
TRBJ2-1 | NA | TRBV25-1 | TRBD1 | CASSGGPGTGIYNEQFF | TGTGCCAGCAGTGGAGGGCCAGGGACAGGGATCTACAATGAGCAGTTCTTC
TRBJ2-1 | NA | TRBV7-9 | TRBD1 | CASSLERAGGYHEQFF | TGTGCCAGCAGCTTAGAGAGGGCAGGGGGATACCATGAGCAGTTCTTC
TRBJ2-2 | NA | TRBV4-1 | TRBD2 | CASSHGSSGRAGELFF | TGCGCCAGCAGCCACGGATCTAGCGGCCGGGCCGGGGAGCTGTTTTTT
TRBJ2-3 | NA | TRBV7-2 | NA | CASSLERVDTQYF | TGTGCCAGCAGCTTAGAGAGGGTCGATACGCAGTATTTT
TRBJ1-2 | NA | TRBV6-4 | TRBD1 | CASSDSGTGDGYTF | TGTGCCAGCAGTGACTCTGGGACAGGGGATGGCTACACCTTC
TRBJ1-1 | NA | TRBV6-5 | NA | CASSSGVYAEAFF | TGTGCCAGCAGTTCCGGGGTTTATGCTGAAGCTTTCTTT
TRBJ1-5 | NA | TRBV30 | NA | CAWKGPGGSQPQHF | TGTGCCTGGAAAGGGCCCGGGGGGAGTCAGCCCCAGCATTTT
TRBJ2-7 | NA | TRBV10-3 | NA | CASLGSGSYEQYF | TGTGCCAGTCTCGGATCAGGGTCCTACGAGCAGTACTTC
TRBJ2-1 | NA | TRBV30 | NA | CAWSREISYNEQFF | TGTGCCTGGAGTAGAGAGATCTCCTACAATGAGCAGTTCTTC
TRBJ2-7 | NA | TRBV5-1 | TRBD1 | CASSGKQGFRYEQYF | TGCGCCAGCAGCGGGAAACAGGGGTTCAGGTACGAGCAGTACTTC
TRBJ2-3 | NA | TRBV9 | NA | CASSVVPGGTDTQYF | TGTGCCAGCAGCGTAGTCCCGGGAGGCACAGATACGCAGTATTTT
TRBJ2-5 | NA | TRBV4-1 | NA | CASSRDKYQETQYF | TGCGCCAGCAGCCGGGACAAGTACCAAGAGACCCAGTACTTC